Shown below are 6 T cell receptor beta chains from a single sample sequenced in a study of OX40 agonist ivuxolimab in advanced cancers. This table comes from immunoSEQ multiplex PCR, and its TCRdb copy is limited to in-frame clones, with some not included. The repertoire holds roughly 90,000 clones, with under 95% as singletons. Specimen: CD4+ or CD8+ T cells sorted from blood, collected in a trial of the OX40 agonist ivuxolimab. Receptor source: an adult with an advanced solid tumor such as melanoma, head and neck, liver or kidney cancer.

This clone appeared once. V gene TRBV5-1 combines with J gene TRBJ1-5; TRBD1 matches 7 bases. The CDR3 consists of 14 residues. After removal of 2 bases from V and 3 bases from J, the junction contained 2 bases not matched to a gene. Germline V gene lookup returns CDR1 SGHRS and CDR2 YFSETQ. The CDR3 region is CASSLQGNNQPQHF. The CDR3 DNA follows: TGCGCCAGCAGCTTACAGGGGAACAATCAGCCCCAGCATTTT.

The chain employs TRBV27 and TRBJ2-7, with TRBD2 matching 11 bases. The trim removed 6 bases at V and 3 bases at J, leaving 7 bases unmatched. The CDR3 runs to 15 residues. Germline V CDR1 and CDR2: MNHEY, SMNVEV (reference sequence). The CDR3 nucleotides are TGTGCCAGCAGAGATAGCGGGAGGGCCCTCTACGAGCAGTACTTC. Translated, it gives CASRDSGRALYEQYF.

V is TRBV11-3 and J is TRBJ2-7; D remains ambiguous. Germline V lookup: CDR1 SGHNT, CDR2 YENEEA. CDR3 length: 12 amino acids. V was cut by 5 bases and J by 5 bases, with 10 bases left in between. In DNA form, the CDR3 reads TGTGCCAGCAGCCACAGTTCTGACGAGCAGTACTTC. Its protein is CASSHSSDEQYF. Together with reference TRBV11-3 and TRBJ2-7, the CDR3 gives the full variable domain: EAGVVQSPRYKIIEKKQPVAFWCNPISGHNTLYWYLQNLGQGPELLIRYENEEAVDDSQLPKDRFSAERLKGVDSTLKIQPAELGDSAVYLCASSHSSDEQYFGPGTRLTVT.

This clone was recorded only once. The chain couples TRBV5-6 to TRBJ1-5, with D tentatively TRBD1 (6 bases). This CDR3 has 15 amino acids. The V and J ends lost 4 bases and 2 bases respectively, with 13 bases between them. Germline CDR1 SGHDT, CDR2 YYEEEE. The CDR3 nucleotides are TGTGCCAGCAGCCACCCGGCAGGGGGCAATCAGCCCCAGCATTTT. Its translation is CASSHPAGGNQPQHF.

This chain connects TRBV5-4 to TRBJ1-4; 12 bases map to TRBD1. With 0 bases clipped from V and 7 bases from J, the junction kept 4 bases outside the gene matches. The CDR3 loop spans 16 amino acids. CDR1 and CDR2 (germline): SGHNT, YYREEE (reference sequence). CDR3 protein: CASSLAGTGGFEKLFF. Written as DNA, the CDR3 is TGTGCCAGCAGCTTGGCTGGGACAGGGGGCTTTGAAAAACTGTTTTTT.

The chain recombines TRBV5-4 with TRBJ1-1; D not certain. The germline V gene encodes CDR1 SGHNT and CDR2 YYREEE (reference sequence). V gave up 7 bases and J gave up 7 bases, with 17 bases separating them. This CDR3 is 13 amino acids long. The chain's CDR3 is CASGPLEGSEAFF. In nucleotides, the CDR3 is TGTGCCAGCGGACCCCTCGAGGGTAGTGAAGCTTTCTTT.